The 26 T cell receptor beta chains reported below all come from one sample, sequenced in a study of PD-1 blockade in classical Hodgkin lymphoma. Method: immunoSEQ multiplex PCR; TCRdb's copy keeps in-frame clones and lacks some. The sample gives about 40,000 clones, about 90% of which show up once; around 9.7% is in the top ten. After autologous stem cell transplantation all patients relapsed, and prior brentuximab vedotin exposure differed between cohorts. The source material was peripheral blood mononuclear cells (PBMCs), sampled at baseline. All receptors derive from a human donor with classical Hodgkin lymphoma.

The CDR3 here is CASTLGKGRNTEAFF. CDR3 in DNA: TGTGCCAGCACCCTGGGGAAGGGCCGGAACACTGAAGCTTTCTTT. This chain connects TRBV7-9 to TRBJ1-1; D is unclear. CDR1 SEHNR and CDR2 FQNEAQ come from the germline V gene (reference sequence). There are 15 residues in the CDR3. The V end was cut by 7 bases, the J end by 1 base, with 16 bases between.

V and J are TRBV28 and TRBJ1-4; D call uncertain. V was pared by 0 bases and J by 8 bases, with 1 base between. The CDR3 has 11 residues. Germline CDR1 reads MDHEN; CDR2 reads SYDVKM. The CDR3 is CASSLWEKLFF. Here the CDR3 DNA reads TGTGCCAGCAGTTTATGGGAAAAACTGTTTTTT.

This chain links TRBV18 with TRBJ2-3, with D hard to call. The germline V gene has CDR1 KGHSH and CDR2 LQKENI. CDR3 size: 13 residues. V lost 7 bases to trimming and J lost 5 bases, with 13 bases between them. CDR3 in DNA: TGTGCCAGCTTAACCGCCCCGCTAGATACGCAGTATTTT. Its protein product is CASLTAPLDTQYF.

V usage is TRBV19 and J usage is TRBJ2-7; 7 bases map to TRBD2. Germline lookup yields CDR1 LNHDA and CDR2 SQIVND (reference sequence). J gave up 4 bases and V 6 bases, and 9 bases lay outside the gene matches. The CDR3 contains 14 residues. The CDR3 DNA follows: TGTGCCAGTAGGGGAGGGCCAGGGAAGTACGAGCAGTACTTC. It translates to CASRGGPGKYEQYF.

This CDR3 is CASTRRSQETQYF. The CDR3 DNA reads as TGTGCCAGCACCCGGCGGTCCCAAGAGACCCAGTACTTC. The chain employs TRBV2 and TRBJ2-5; D call uncertain. The CDR3 length is 13 residues. V was clipped by 7 bases and J by 1 base, with 10 bases between them. Germline V gene data show CDR1 as SNHLY and CDR2 as FYNNEI.

J is TRBJ2-3 and V is TRBV5-8; no clear D. Germline V gene sequence: CDR1 SGHTS, CDR2 YDEGEE. The CDR3 spans 13 residues. V lost 0 bases and J 1 base, leaving 3 bases between the germline ends. In DNA, the CDR3 is TGTGCCAGCAGCTTGGCGGGCACAGATACGCAGTATTTT. The encoded protein is CASSLAGTDTQYF.

The genes are TRBV15 and TRBJ1-5; D is undetermined. Between the trimmed V and J ends, which lost 0 bases and 7 bases, there was a span of 7 bases. This CDR3 spans 13 amino acids. The germline V gene has CDR1 LNHNV and CDR2 YYDKDF (reference sequence). The CDR3 here is CATSRDEGQPQHF. The CDR3 coding sequence is TGTGCCACCAGCAGAGATGAGGGCCAGCCCCAGCATTTT.

The CDR3, as DNA: TGTGCCAGCAGTTTTTCAGGGACCTGGCCCGGGAATGAAAAACTGTTTTTT. Protein: CASSFSGTWPGNEKLFF. The chain links TRBV28 to TRBJ1-4; D is possibly TRBD1 (5 bases). V was shortened by 3 bases and J by 5 bases, with 19 bases between the two germline ends. This CDR3 comprises 17 residues. The germline CDR1 and CDR2 sequences are MDHEN and SYDVKM.

This sequence joins TRBV5-6 and TRBJ2-7; D is tentatively TRBD1 or TRBD2 (5 bases each). The CDR3 loop spans 15 amino acids. V gave up 3 bases and J gave up 0 bases, with 13 bases separating them. Germline assignment: CDR1 SGHDT and CDR2 YYEEEE. DNA for the CDR3: TGTGCCAGCAGCTGGGGTGCCGGGACCTCCTACGAGCAGTACTTC. Translating it yields CASSWGAGTSYEQYF.

The genes are TRBV18 and TRBJ2-1; 7 bases align to TRBD1. The ends lost 4 bases at V and 3 bases at J; junction bases unmatched: 6. The CDR3 consists of 15 residues. Germline V CDR1 and CDR2: KGHSH, LQKENI. The CDR3 is CASSLPGQLYNEQFF. The DNA of the CDR3 is TGTGCCAGCTCACTTCCGGGACAGCTCTACAATGAGCAGTTCTTC.

This rearrangement joins TRBV11-2 to TRBJ2-7, with 8 bases that match TRBD2. Germline V lookup: CDR1 SGHAT, CDR2 FQNNGV. With 1 base clipped from V and 12 bases from J, the junction kept 11 bases outside the gene matches. The CDR3 consists of 14 residues. The CDR3 region is CASSLGAGAGEPYF. As DNA, the CDR3 is TGTGCCAGCAGCTTAGGAGCCGGAGCGGGAGAACCGTACTTC.

This clone appeared a single time. This chain connects TRBV2 to TRBJ2-5; 12 bases align to TRBD2. Per the germline V gene, CDR1 is SNHLY and CDR2 is FYNNEI. There are 15 residues in the CDR3. Losses at the gene ends were 6 bases for V and 5 bases for J; bases not matched to a gene: 7. CDR3 DNA sequence: TGTGCCAGCAGGGAACTAGCGGGGGGTGGTGAGACCCAGTACTTC. Translated: CASRELAGGGETQYF.

This chain joins TRBV7-9 and TRBJ1-4; D not certain. The V gene lost 2 bases and the J gene lost 3 bases, with 10 bases spanning the gap. The CDR3 runs 15 residues. The germline V gene has CDR1 SEHNR and CDR2 FQNEAQ (reference sequence). Here the CDR3 DNA reads TGTGCCAGCAGCTTATCGCGGCAGCCTAATGAAAAACTGTTTTTT. It yields the protein CASSLSRQPNEKLFF.

This rearrangement joins TRBV6-5 to TRBJ2-5, with 9 nucleotides matching TRBD1. The CDR3 totals 15 residues. The junction had 2 bases not matched to a gene; V was cut back by 0 bases and J by 3 bases. Germline CDR1 reads MNHEY; CDR2 reads SVGAGI. CDR3 sequence reads: CASSYSGTGKETQYF. The CDR3 bases are TGTGCCAGCAGTTACTCCGGGACAGGGAAAGAGACCCAGTACTTC.

The V and J genes are TRBV27 and TRBJ2-5; D is ambiguous. This CDR3 has 13 amino acids. V dropped 6 bases and J dropped 5 bases, with 13 bases sitting between them. The germline CDR1 and CDR2 sequences are MNHEY and SMNVEV (reference sequence). The CDR3 DNA sequence: TGTGCCAGCAGACCTCAAGGGTGGGAGACCCAGTACTTC. Translated: CASRPQGWETQYF.

Within the sample, this clone is medium-sized. This chain joins TRBV4-1 and TRBJ1-1, with a tentative D call TRBD1 (6 bases). The V gene lost 4 bases and the J gene lost 1 base, with 13 bases spanning the gap. The CDR3 covers 15 residues. Germline CDR1 MGHRA, CDR2 YSYEKL. In DNA, the CDR3 is TGCGCCAGCAGCCCATACAGGGACTCGAACACTGAAGCTTTCTTT. Its translation is CASSPYRDSNTEAFF.

The genes are TRBV2 and TRBJ2-7; D unresolved. Germline lookup yields CDR1 SNHLY and CDR2 FYNNEI. The CDR3 is 13 residues long. Trimming removed 3 bases from V and 3 bases from J, with 9 bases in between. This CDR3 is CASSEEQFYEQYF. DNA of the CDR3: TGTGCCAGCAGTGAGGAACAGTTCTACGAGCAGTACTTC.

The CDR3 sequence: CASSLEWTGTREQYF. DNA of the CDR3: TGTGCCAGCAGCTTGGAATGGACAGGGACCAGGGAGCAGTACTTC. V and J are TRBV5-5 and TRBJ2-7; TRBD1 aligns across 8 bases. CDR3 length: 15 residues. The germline gives CDR1 SGHKS, CDR2 YYEKEE (reference sequence). J gave up 7 bases and V 0 bases, and 9 bases lay outside the gene matches. Full variable domain (rest looked up from reference TRBV5-5 and TRBJ2-7): DAGVTQSPTHLIKTRGQQVTLRCSPISGHKSVSWYQQVLGQGPQFIFQYYEKEERGRGNFPDRFSARQFPNYSSELNVNALLLGDSALYLCASSLEWTGTREQYFGPGTRLTVT.

This clone was recorded once. The V call is TRBV9, the J call TRBJ2-1, with D possibly being TRBD2 (6 bases). CDR3 length: 13 amino acids. CDR1 and CDR2 from the germline V gene are SGDLS and YYNGEE. The ends were cut back, 4 bases at V and 8 bases at J, with 13 bases in the middle. The CDR3 DNA is TGTGCCAGCAGCCCGGGGGATGGGGATGAGCAGTTCTTC. Protein sequence: CASSPGDGDEQFF.

The J gene is TRBJ2-2, the V gene TRBV29-1; D is possibly TRBD1 (5 bases). CDR1 and CDR2 from the germline V gene are SQVTM and ANQGSEA. CDR3 length equals 11 residues. Trimming removed 4 bases from V and 7 bases from J, with 7 bases in between. The CDR3 bases are TGCAGCGTTGGGGGCGGCGGGGAGCTGTTTTTT. Translated, it gives CSVGGGGELFF.

The chain combines TRBV9 with TRBJ2-7; 10 bases align to TRBD1. The V and J ends lost 4 bases and 3 bases, in that order; junction bases with no gene match: 13. The V gene's germline CDR1 is SGDLS and CDR2 YYNGEE. The CDR3 length is 17 residues. The CDR3 DNA follows: TGTGCCAGCAGCTACGGGACAGGGGTTAGTGGGGTCTACGAGCAGTACTTC. Its protein is CASSYGTGVSGVYEQYF.

This clone appeared a few times. This rearrangement joins TRBV6-6 to TRBJ2-2, with D perhaps matching TRBD1 or TRBD2 (6 bases each). The CDR3 spans 14 residues. Trimming took off 7 bases at V and 5 bases at J, with 14 bases between the two ends. CDR1 and CDR2 (germline): MNHNY, SVGAGI (reference sequence). Written as DNA, the CDR3 is TGTGCCAGCACACCCACAGGGACTACCGGGGAGCTGTTTTTT. This codes for CASTPTGTTGELFF.

There are a few counts of this clone. V is TRBV11-2 and J is TRBJ2-7, with TRBD2 matching 10 bases. J gave up 0 bases and V 3 bases, and 2 bases lay outside the gene matches. The CDR3 covers 15 residues. CDR1 is SGHAT, CDR2 FQNNGV, per germline. CDR3 sequence: CASSFLAGVSYEQYF. DNA of the CDR3: TGTGCCAGCAGCTTCCTAGCGGGGGTCTCCTACGAGCAGTACTTC.

The chain employs TRBV11-3 and TRBJ2-2; unclear D gene. Trimming cost V 0 bases and J 7 bases, with 6 bases left between them. The CDR3 contains 13 residues. CDR1 and CDR2 (germline): SGHNT, YENEEA. CDR3 nucleotide sequence: TGTGCCAGCAGCTTAGATCTTGGCGGGGAGCTGTTTTTT. Amino acids: CASSLDLGGELFF.

The chain combines TRBV13 with TRBJ1-3; D is unclear. V was trimmed by 2 bases and J by 0 bases, leaving 14 bases between them. CDR1 PRHDT and CDR2 FYEKMQ come from the germline V gene (reference sequence). CDR3 length equals 17 residues. CDR3 DNA sequence: TGTGCCAGCAGCTTACCCACTTACATGGGCTCTGGAAACACCATATATTTT. Translating gives CASSLPTYMGSGNTIYF.

This chain links TRBV27 with TRBJ1-2; D perhaps matches TRBD1 (6 bases). Germline values: CDR1 MNHEY, CDR2 SMNVEV (reference sequence). Between the trimmed V and J ends, which lost 5 bases and 3 bases, there was a span of 13 bases. This CDR3 contains 14 residues. The CDR3 protein is CASSPRDTDYGYTF. The CDR3 region has the DNA TGTGCCAGCAGTCCGCGGGACACGGACTATGGCTACACCTTC.